The sequence of this T cell receptor beta chain was determined in a study of T cell responses to AZD1222 COVID-19 vaccine. Germline V gives CDR1 SGHVS, CDR2 FQNEAQ. The CDR3 consists of 12 residues. The V end lost 5 bases, the J end lost 7 bases, and 11 bases lay between the germline ends. Only one count was recorded for this clone. Its antigen remains unidentified. Assay used: immunoSEQ multiplex PCR; TCRdb lists only in-frame clones, some missing. The data show fewer than 100,000 clones, about 83% seen once. Study outcomes and limitations: Clonal diversity was possibly underestimated, and the donors were mostly white British, with more females. Vaccine-related CD4 TCRs covered spike, predominating at 160-218 and 743-854. Every sample of the repertoires postdated the peak T cell response. In the spike-specific TCR repertoire, nearly half reportedly target unmutated variant regions.

The specimen was peripheral blood, collected 28 days after the second AZD1222 dose. This sequence was found in an adult who received the AZD1222 COVID-19 vaccine. The rearrangement links TRBV7-8 to TRBJ1-2; the D is unclear. The CDR3 protein is CASSPQHGGYTF. Here the CDR3 DNA reads TGTGCCAGCAGCCCACAGCACGGTGGCTACACCTTC.